These 5 T cell receptor beta chains were all obtained from the same sample, sequenced in a study of identical twins. Using its own MiXCR run on the 5' RACE reads, TCRdb lists one record per CDR3 protein. The profile shows about 1.7 million distinct CDR3 sequences, about 32% of them singletons. The sequencing sample was made of cord blood. All receptors derive from a newborn girl in good health.

The chain couples TRBV4-2 to TRBJ2-1; 9 positions match TRBD2. The CDR3 has 16 amino acids. Germline trimming cut 5 bases from V and 6 bases from J; bases unmatched to any gene: 11. Germline CDR1 is LGHNA and CDR2 is YNFKEQ. The CDR3 DNA follows: TGTGCCAGCAGCACACTTTTAGCGGGGGCCGGCAATGAGCAGTTCTTC. Translated: CASSTLLAGAGNEQFF.

The chain has TRBV12-3 or TRBV12-4 and TRBJ1-2; 9 nucleotides line up with TRBD1. The CDR3 runs to 14 residues. V lost 5 bases and J lost 4; bases outside the gene matches: 5. The CDR3 DNA sequence: TGTGCCAGCAGTCAAACAGGGGGCAGCTATGGCTACACCTTC. It translates to CASSQTGGSYGYTF.

This clonotype was observed at least ten times. V usage is TRBV20-1 and J usage is TRBJ2-7, with 9 bases matching TRBD2. The V segment lost 6 bases and the J segment 4 bases; nucleotides outside the gene matches: 7. In germline, CDR1 is DFQATT, CDR2 SNEGSKA (reference sequence). The CDR3 runs to 13 residues. CDR3 loop: CSATPGLAYEQYF. The CDR3 nucleotides read TGCAGTGCGACCCCGGGACTAGCTTACGAGCAGTACTTC.

This clonotype turned up a few times. The chain has TRBV5-1 and TRBJ2-2; D unclear. The V end lost 4 bases, the J end lost 0 bases, and 7 bases lay between the germline ends. The CDR3 extends over 14 amino acids. CDR1 is SGHRS, CDR2 YFSETQ, per germline. As DNA, the CDR3 is TGCGCCAGCAGCACCACAGCGAACACCGGGGAGCTGTTTTTT. It encodes CASSTTANTGELFF.

This clonotype has more than one count but fewer than ten. The gene calls are TRBV6-2 or TRBV6-3 and TRBJ1-5, with D perhaps TRBD1 (6 bases). Germline CDR1 reads MNHEY; CDR2 reads SVGEGT. This CDR3 spans 18 amino acids. Trimming cost V 2 bases and J 8 bases, with 25 bases left between them. The DNA of the CDR3 is TGTGCCAGCAGTTACCGAGGGACACGTCTCCATTATGCTAAGCCCCAGCATTTT. It is translated as CASSYRGTRLHYAKPQHF.